Sequencing of this TCR beta chain was carried out in a study of blood T cell repertoires in COVID-19. Turning to the study itself: T cells, B-cell-depleted T cells, or PBMCs provided the cDNA or gDNA that served as material.

In the authors' workflow: The authors estimated nucleated cell counts from reference gene primer amplification. Repertoires were generated with immunoSEQ multiplex PCR, while TCRdb's copy carries only in-frame clones and drops some. V, J and clone size were drawn from that table, and D and trimming were deduced from the DNA. This repertoire shows approximately 60,000 clones, around 85% found once; its top ten account for about 18%. Trimming removed 0 bases from V and 3 bases from J; junction bases left unmatched: 11. The CDR3 sequence is 18 residues long. CDR1 is SGHAT and CDR2 is FQNNGV in the germline V gene.

This rearrangement joins TRBV11-2 to TRBJ2-1; TRBD2 agrees at 7 bases. This sequence was found in a man aged 55 to 70 with acute or convalescent COVID-19. Material for sequencing was peripheral blood. The CDR3 coding sequence is TGTGCCAGCAGCTTAGATGAAAAAGCGGGACCACTCTACAATGAGCAGTTCTTC. It codes for CASSLDEKAGPLYNEQFF.